Following are 18 T cell receptor beta chains from one sample sequenced in a study of cytomegalovirus exposure and HLA in healthy donors. PCR amplification relied on 60 Vbeta primers (plus 13 Jbeta primers). Generated by immunoSEQ multiplex PCR, the TCRdb table keeps only in-frame clones and is missing some. Of around 82,000 clones listed, about four fifths are singletons. Sequencing input: PBMCs. The source of these receptors is a male donor in good health and CMV-seropositive.

This clone has just one count. This chain joins TRBV2 and TRBJ2-5, with 8 bases aligning to TRBD2. The J call may be faulty, since TRBJ2-7 better matches the DNA end. The CDR3 sequence is 13 residues long. CDR1 and CDR2 (germline): SNHLY, FYNNEI. The CDR3 protein is CASSLAREGEQYF. CDR3 coding DNA: TGTGCCAGCAGTCTCGCCCGGGAGGGCGAGCAGTACTTC.

This sequence joins TRBV5-4 and TRBJ2-5, with 10 positions matching TRBD2. V lost 6 bases and J lost 5; bases outside the gene matches: 13. CDR3 length: 16 amino acids. Germline V gene data show CDR1 as SGHNT and CDR2 as YYREEE (reference sequence). The CDR3 protein is CASTFRILAGKETQYF. The DNA for the CDR3 is TGTGCCAGCACCTTCCGCATACTAGCGGGAAAGGAGACCCAGTACTTC.

The J gene is TRBJ1-6, the V gene TRBV19, with 8 bases fitting TRBD1. The junction had 6 bases not matched to a gene; V was cut back by 7 bases and J by 1 base. The germline V gene has CDR1 LNHDA and CDR2 SQIVND (reference sequence). The CDR3 sequence is 16 residues long. CDR3 sequence reads: CASTWTGRSYNSPLHF. CDR3 DNA sequence: TGTGCCAGTACGTGGACAGGGAGATCCTATAATTCACCCCTCCACTTT.

The gene calls are TRBV5-1 and TRBJ1-5, with 11 bases fitting TRBD1. Trimming removed 4 bases from V and 6 bases from J; junction bases left unmatched: 3. Germline values: CDR1 SGHRS, CDR2 YFSETQ. This CDR3 has 14 amino acids. The CDR3 is CASSPGQGVQPQHF. CDR3 nucleotides: TGCGCCAGCAGCCCGGGACAGGGGGTTCAGCCCCAGCATTTT.

The chain links TRBV19 to TRBJ1-1; unclear D gene. Germline V lookup: CDR1 LNHDA, CDR2 SQIVND (reference sequence). This CDR3 is built from 15 residues. The V end was cut by 6 bases, the J end by 7 bases, with 21 bases between. The CDR3 nucleotides read TGTGCCAGTAGGGCCGAGGGCCGTCGTCGTGTTGAAGCTTTCTTT. It encodes CASRAEGRRRVEAFF.

CDR3 sequence: CASSIDVAGGYEQFF. CDR3 DNA sequence: TGTGCCAGTAGTATAGACGTAGCGGGAGGGTATGAGCAGTTCTTC. The chain has TRBV19 and TRBJ2-1; 11 positions match TRBD2. Germline V gene data show CDR1 as LNHDA and CDR2 as SQIVND (reference sequence). This CDR3 contains 15 residues. V was clipped by 0 bases and J by 8 bases; unmatched bases: 3. Variable domain in full (rest from reference TRBV19 and TRBJ2-1): DGGITQSPKYLFRKEGQNVTLSCEQNLNHDAMYWYRQDPGQGLRLIYYSQIVNDFQKGDIAEGYSVSREKKESFPLTVTSAQKNPTAFYLCASSIDVAGGYEQFFGPGTRLTVL.

The chain has TRBV18 and TRBJ1-4; D gene ambiguous. The CDR3 contains 14 residues. The V gene lost 2 bases and the J gene lost 4 bases, with 8 bases spanning the gap. Germline assignment: CDR1 KGHSH and CDR2 LQKENI. The chain's CDR3 is CASSPSRDNEKLFF. For the CDR3, the DNA is TGTGCCAGCTCACCATCGAGGGATAATGAAAAACTGTTTTTT.

The chain recombines TRBV10-3 with TRBJ2-7, with TRBD2 as a possible D gene (5 bases). Germline CDR1 is ENHRY and CDR2 is SYGVKD. The CDR3 has 14 amino acids. V gave up 6 bases and J gave up 4 bases, with 16 bases separating them. The chain's CDR3 is CAIRTSPGGYEQYF. DNA of the CDR3: TGTGCCATCAGGACGAGCCCTGGCGGGTACGAGCAGTACTTC.

The CDR3 DNA reads as TGTGCCAGTAGTATAGCTACTAGCTCCTACAATGAGCAGTTCTTC. Translation: CASSIATSSYNEQFF. The V gene is TRBV19, the J gene TRBJ2-1; a weak D match, TRBD2 (5 bases). V was trimmed by 1 base and J by 0 bases, leaving 7 bases between them. CDR1 is LNHDA, CDR2 SQIVND, per germline (reference sequence). The CDR3 has 15 amino acids.

This clone has a handful of counts. The V call is TRBV10-3, the J call TRBJ1-1, with TRBD1 as a possible D gene (5 bases). The ends were cut back, 4 bases at V and 6 bases at J, with 15 bases in the middle. Germline V lookup: CDR1 ENHRY, CDR2 SYGVKD. The CDR3 loop spans 14 amino acids. The CDR3 DNA sequence: TGTGCCATCAGTGGTCCACAGGAATTTTCTGAAGCTTTCTTT. It specifies CAISGPQEFSEAFF.

The rearrangement uses TRBV27 and TRBJ1-2, with 11 bases matching TRBD1. The V gene end was trimmed by 8 bases and the J gene end by 7 bases; junction bases not matched to a gene: 9. The CDR3 has 14 amino acids. CDR1 and CDR2 (germline): MNHEY, SMNVEV (reference sequence). CDR3 protein: CASRRTGGEGGYTF. The CDR3 DNA follows: TGTGCCAGCCGCCGGACAGGGGGCGAAGGTGGCTACACCTTC.

The chain links TRBV19 to TRBJ2-7; 8 nucleotides line up with TRBD1. Per germline, CDR1 LNHDA and CDR2 SQIVND (reference sequence). The CDR3 runs 15 residues. Trimming took 4 bases from V and 2 from J; bases not matched to a gene: 7. The CDR3 DNA follows: TGTGCCAGTAGTACGGACAGGGTTTCTCCCTACGAGCAGTACTTC. It encodes CASSTDRVSPYEQYF.

The chain employs TRBV25-1 and TRBJ1-2; no clear D. Germline assignment: CDR1 MGHDK and CDR2 SYGVNS. V lost 6 bases and J 8 bases, leaving 13 bases between the germline ends. The CDR3 extends over 12 amino acids. This CDR3 is CASRLEGDGYTF. Written as DNA, the CDR3 is TGTGCCAGCAGGTTGGAGGGCGACGGCTACACCTTC.

This clone was counted only a few times. The chain is built from TRBV19 and TRBJ1-2, with 7 positions matching TRBD1. This CDR3 is built from 17 residues. V shed 4 bases and J 1 base; nucleotides not matched to a gene: 12. The V gene's germline CDR1 is LNHDA and CDR2 SQIVND (reference sequence). This CDR3 reads CASSTGTRGLSNYGYTF. CDR3 nucleotide sequence: TGTGCCAGTAGTACGGGGACGAGGGGGCTGAGTAACTATGGCTACACCTTC.

This chain joins TRBV5-4 and TRBJ1-1; D unclear. Trimming removed 4 bases from V and 3 bases from J, with 13 bases in between. From germline, CDR1 is SGHNT and CDR2 YYREEE (reference sequence). CDR3 length: 14 residues. The CDR3 nucleotides read TGTGCCAGCAGCCATTCTGTCGGGGACACTGAAGCTTTCTTT. Protein: CASSHSVGDTEAFF.

This clone was seen only a few times. The chain has TRBV28 and TRBJ1-3, with D uncertain. The germline CDR1 and CDR2 sequences are MDHEN and SYDVKM. V was clipped by 3 bases and J by 1 base, with 16 bases between them. The CDR3 loop spans 17 amino acids. CDR3 in DNA: TGTGCCAGCAGTTTCTTTGCAGGTTTCTCGTCTGGAAACACCATATATTTT. Translating gives CASSFFAGFSSGNTIYF.

The sample holds a few counts of this clone. The chain's CDR3 is CASSQFGAGGTDTQYF. CDR3 nucleotides: TGCGCCAGCAGCCAATTCGGAGCAGGGGGCACAGATACGCAGTATTTT. V is TRBV4-1 and J is TRBJ2-3; weak D call: TRBD1 (6 bases). Per the germline V gene, CDR1 is MGHRA and CDR2 is YSYEKL. Trimming removed 2 bases at V and 1 base at J, with 13 bases between. The CDR3 extends over 16 amino acids.

The chain carries TRBV27 and TRBJ1-6, with 8 nucleotides matching TRBD1. The CDR3 has 15 amino acids. Germline CDR1 is MNHEY and CDR2 is SMNVEV (reference sequence). Trimming at V came to 0 bases and at J to 10 bases, leaving 5 bases not matched to a gene. The CDR3 protein is CASSLSRTGWSPLHF. CDR3 nucleotide sequence: TGTGCCAGCAGTTTATCCCGGACAGGGTGGTCACCCCTCCACTTT.